This passage covers 18 T cell receptor beta chains from one sample sequenced in a study of blood T cell repertoires in COVID-19. This table comes from immunoSEQ multiplex PCR, and its TCRdb copy is limited to in-frame clones, with some not included. Among around 130,000 clones listed, approximately 92% were seen once. The material sequenced was peripheral blood. These receptors came from a man in his sixties or seventies with active or convalescent COVID-19.

The V and J genes are TRBV3-1 (or the pseudogene TRBV3-2) and TRBJ2-7, with D perhaps matching TRBD2 (6 bases). Trimming took 1 base from V and 2 from J, leaving 21 bases between them. The CDR3 consists of 18 residues. From germline, CDR1 is LGHDT and CDR2 YNNKEL (reference sequence). CDR3 region: CASSQGFSTGASAYEQYF. The DNA for the CDR3 is TGTGCCAGCAGCCAAGGGTTCAGTACGGGAGCCTCGGCCTACGAGCAGTACTTC.

This clone has a single count. This rearrangement joins TRBV9 to TRBJ1-4; D gene ambiguous. CDR1 is SGDLS, CDR2 YYNGEE, per germline. The V and J ends lost 0 bases and 12 bases respectively, with 12 bases between them. CDR3 length: 13 amino acids. For the CDR3, the DNA is TGTGCCAGCAGCGTAGGTCCCCACTTACAACTGTTTTTT. This codes for CASSVGPHLQLFF.

V and J are TRBV23-1 and TRBJ2-7; weak D call: TRBD1 (6 bases). TRBV23-1 is given ORF status, its function remaining uncertain. The ends were cut back, 0 bases at V and 3 bases at J, with 24 bases in the middle. The CDR3 covers 19 residues. The CDR3 DNA sequence: TGCGCCAGCAGTCAATCCGCCCGACTACAGGGCTTAGGGCGCTACGAGCAGTACTTC. This gives the protein CASSQSARLQGLGRYEQYF.

A few counts support this clone. This chain joins TRBV14 and TRBJ2-3; 10 bases line up with TRBD1. The germline CDR1 and CDR2 sequences are SGHDN and FVKESK. This CDR3 has 17 amino acids. J gave up 3 bases and V 0 bases, and 6 bases lay outside the gene matches. The CDR3 nucleotides read TGTGCCAGCAGCCAAGATGGGACAGGGGATTATACAGATACGCAGTATTTT. Amino acid sequence: CASSQDGTGDYTDTQYF.

V usage is TRBV24-1 and J usage is TRBJ2-2, with TRBD1 identical over 9 bases. The CDR3 has 18 amino acids. Germline CDR1 reads KGHDR; CDR2 reads SFDVKD. Trimming took 6 bases from V and 1 from J; bases not matched to a gene: 11. CDR3: CATSRTRPGQGNTGELFF. In DNA, the CDR3 is TGTGCCACCAGTCGAACACGACCGGGACAGGGGAACACCGGGGAGCTGTTTTTT.

This chain joins TRBV28 and TRBJ2-6, with D uncertain. Germline CDR1 reads MDHEN; CDR2 reads SYDVKM. V was clipped by 5 bases and J by 0 bases, with 11 bases between them. CDR3 length: 16 residues. The CDR3: CASSPAAISGANVLTF. The CDR3 nucleotides read TGTGCCAGCAGTCCGGCGGCGATCTCTGGGGCCAACGTCCTGACTTTC.

The chain's CDR3 is CASRPGQGVDEQFF. For the CDR3, the DNA is TGCGCCAGCAGACCGGGACAGGGGGTGGATGAGCAGTTCTTC. The chain combines TRBV5-1 with TRBJ2-1, with TRBD1 matching over 11 bases. Trimming cost V 5 bases and J 8 bases; bases outside gene matches: 6. Germline V gene data show CDR1 as SGHRS and CDR2 as YFSETQ. The CDR3 is 14 amino acids.

This sequence joins TRBV18 and TRBJ1-1, with 8 bases lining up with TRBD1. This CDR3 region has 17 residues. V trimming: 1 base; J trimming: 1 base; junction bases outside the gene matches: 8. The germline CDR1 and CDR2 sequences are KGHSH and LQKENI. CDR3: CASSPRGTGDQNTEAFF. The CDR3 DNA reads TGTGCCAGCTCACCACGAGGGACAGGAGATCAGAACACTGAAGCTTTCTTT.

The chain uses TRBV6-5 and TRBJ2-7; 7 bases align to TRBD1. The germline gives CDR1 MNHEY, CDR2 SVGAGI. The CDR3 totals 15 residues. V lost 3 bases to trimming and J lost 2 bases; unmatched junction nucleotides: 7. The CDR3 loop reads CASSYSLGQTYEQYF. In DNA form, the CDR3 reads TGTGCCAGCAGTTATAGTTTGGGACAGACCTACGAGCAGTACTTC.

The gene calls are TRBV28 and TRBJ1-1; D is unclear. Between the trimmed V and J ends, which lost 6 bases and 5 bases, there was a span of 10 bases. CDR1 is MDHEN, CDR2 SYDVKM, per germline. The CDR3 has 12 residues. DNA of the CDR3: TGTGCCAGCAGGAGGCTCGGAACTGAAGCTTTCTTT. This gives the protein CASRRLGTEAFF.

This sequence joins TRBV7-3 and TRBJ1-2; 11 positions match TRBD1. The germline V gene has CDR1 SGHTA and CDR2 FQGTGA. Trimming at V came to 2 bases and at J to 6 bases, leaving 8 bases not matched to a gene. CDR3 length: 16 residues. The CDR3 sequence: CASSLGGTGGADGYTF. The CDR3 DNA reads as TGTGCCAGCAGCTTAGGCGGGACAGGGGGGGCGGATGGCTACACCTTC.

The chain links TRBV28 to TRBJ1-1, with D unclear. This CDR3 has 11 amino acids. The ends were cut back, 8 bases at V and 0 bases at J, with 4 bases in the middle. Germline V gene data show CDR1 as MDHEN and CDR2 as SYDVKM. In nucleotides, the CDR3 is TGTGCCAGCCGTGTGAACACTGAAGCTTTCTTT. It encodes CASRVNTEAFF.

This clone was observed a handful of times. V gene TRBV12-3 or TRBV12-4 combines with J gene TRBJ1-1; D is unresolved. The CDR3 length is 13 residues. V lost 3 bases to trimming and J lost 4 bases, with 9 bases between them. CDR3 residues: CASSFRSTTEAFF. The CDR3, as DNA: TGTGCCAGCAGTTTTCGGAGCACCACTGAAGCTTTCTTT.

V usage is TRBV2 and J usage is TRBJ1-1; weak D call: TRBD1 (6 bases). Germline assignment: CDR1 SNHLY and CDR2 FYNNEI. Between the trimmed V and J ends, which lost 5 bases and 4 bases, there was a span of 14 bases. The CDR3 has 14 amino acids. The CDR3 loop is CASSKTSGVTEAFF. For the CDR3, the DNA is TGTGCCAGCAGTAAGACCTCAGGGGTCACTGAAGCTTTCTTT.

This clone was recorded a few times. This chain links TRBV5-1 with TRBJ2-7, with a weak D call TRBD2 (6 bases). Trimming left V 0 bases short and J 6 bases short, with 16 bases between. The CDR3 has 15 amino acids. Germline CDR1 is SGHRS and CDR2 is YFSETQ. The CDR3 DNA follows: TGCGCCAGCAGCTTGGCCGGACGGGGCGGGGCCGAGCAGTACTTC. Amino acids: CASSLAGRGGAEQYF.

V gene TRBV5-1 combines with J gene TRBJ1-6, with a tentative D call TRBD1 (6 bases). The germline V gene encodes CDR1 SGHRS and CDR2 YFSETQ. V lost 0 bases to trimming and J lost 9 bases, with 19 bases between them. This CDR3 has 17 residues. Here the CDR3 DNA reads TGCGCCAGCAGCTTGGCCGAAGGGCCAGAAGGGGGTTCACCCCTCCACTTT. This encodes CASSLAEGPEGGSPLHF.

This clone occurred a few times. The genes are TRBV27 and TRBJ1-5; TRBD1 aligns across 10 bases. The CDR3 is made up of 15 amino acids. Germline V CDR1 and CDR2: MNHEY, SMNVEV (reference sequence). V was pared by 3 bases and J by 9 bases, with 8 bases of the junction left unmatched. The CDR3 loop is CASSLGTGATGPQHF. CDR3 bases: TGTGCCAGCAGTTTGGGGACAGGGGCCACTGGGCCCCAGCATTTT.

V gene TRBV3-1 (or the pseudogene TRBV3-2) combines with J gene TRBJ2-1; 10 bases match TRBD2. V was pared by 2 bases and J by 8 bases, with 6 bases of the junction left unmatched. Germline CDR1 LGHDT, CDR2 YNNKEL (reference sequence). This CDR3 is 15 amino acids long. As DNA, the CDR3 is TGTGCCAGCAGCCAACTAGCGGGAGTTCAGGATGAGCAGTTCTTC. As protein: CASSQLAGVQDEQFF.